The rows below give T cell receptor beta chains drawn from one sample of a study of blood T cell repertoires in COVID-19. Some clones are missing from TCRdb's copy, which holds only in-frame ones; the method was immunoSEQ multiplex PCR. The sample has about 200,000 clones, roughly nine tenths seen once. Sequenced input: peripheral blood. The source of these receptors is a man aged 35 to 55 with acute or convalescent COVID-19. The CDR3 runs from the conserved cysteine through the conserved F or W. A D gene is named only where the DNA matches it firmly. Some rows have no size entry. The others give once, few or many, or a class for an expanded clone.

D: TRBD1
J: TRBJ1-3
V: TRBV19
size: NA
DNA: TGTGCCAGTACCCCAACTAGGGACAGGGCTGGAAACACCATATATTTT
CDR3: CASTPTRDRAGNTIYF

D: TRBD2
J: TRBJ2-1
V: TRBV5-1
size: NA
DNA: TGCGCCAGCAGCTTCAGGACTAGCAGGACCATATACAATGAGCAGTTCTTC
CDR3: CASSFRTSRTIYNEQFF

D: NA
J: TRBJ2-5
V: TRBV29-1
size: NA
DNA: TGCAGCGTTGCAGGGCAAGTGGAGACCCAGTACTTC
CDR3: CSVAGQVETQYF

D: TRBD1
J: TRBJ2-2
V: TRBV9
size: NA
DNA: TGTGCCAGCAGCGCCTCCAGGGGGAGTATCGGGGAGCTGTTTTTT
CDR3: CASSASRGSIGELFF

D: NA
J: TRBJ1-5
V: TRBV7-9
size: few
DNA: TGTGCCAGCAGCTTAGTCACAGGGCCTAGGAATCAGCCCCAGCATTTT
CDR3: CASSLVTGPRNQPQHF

D: TRBD2
J: TRBJ2-7
V: TRBV19
size: NA
DNA: TGTGCCAGTAAGGGGACTAGTAGTTACGAGCAGTACTTC
CDR3: CASKGTSSYEQYF

D: TRBD1
J: TRBJ2-1
V: TRBV19
size: NA
DNA: TGTGCCAGTAGTCTGGTGGGTGGGACAGTCAATGAGCAGTTCTTC
CDR3: CASSLVGGTVNEQFF

D: NA
J: TRBJ1-5
V: TRBV19
size: NA
DNA: TGTGCCACTAAAGGGGGAGGGGGCAATCAGCCCCAGCATTTT
CDR3: CATKGGGGNQPQHF

D: TRBD1
J: TRBJ1-2
V: TRBV5-1
size: NA
DNA: TGCGCCAGCAGCTGGGGGACAGGGGGTGTCCCTAACTATGGCTACACCTTC
CDR3: CASSWGTGGVPNYGYTF

D: NA
J: TRBJ1-2
V: TRBV28
size: few
DNA: TGTGCCAGCAGTTTACCGGCGTATAGAGGAGGCTACACCTTC
CDR3: CASSLPAYRGGYTF

D: NA
J: TRBJ2-1
V: TRBV4-2
size: NA
DNA: TGTGCCAGCAGCCAAGGACTTTACAATGAGCAGTTCTTC
CDR3: CASSQGLYNEQFF

D: TRBD1
J: TRBJ1-1
V: TRBV5-6
size: NA
DNA: TGTGCCAGCAGCCCACGATTGGGACAGATGAACACTGAAGCTTTCTTT
CDR3: CASSPRLGQMNTEAFF

D: NA
J: TRBJ1-6
V: TRBV18
size: NA
DNA: TGTGCCAGCTCACCAACTGCCTCCTATAATTCACCCCTCCACTTT
CDR3: CASSPTASYNSPLHF

D: TRBD2
J: TRBJ2-2
V: TRBV7-6
size: NA
DNA: TGTGCCAGCAGCTTAGCGCTGGGGGAGGGCCAAACCGGGGAGCTGTTTTTT
CDR3: CASSLALGEGQTGELFF

D: NA
J: TRBJ1-6
V: TRBV4-3
size: once
DNA: TGCGCCAGCAGCCAAGATCAGGGGCTCCCACCCCTCCACTTT
CDR3: CASSQDQGLPPLHF

D: TRBD1
J: TRBJ2-3
V: TRBV19
size: few
DNA: TGTGCCAGTAGTATAGGGACAGGGGGCGTAGATACGCAGTATTTT
CDR3: CASSIGTGGVDTQYF

D: NA
J: TRBJ1-5
V: TRBV28
size: NA
DNA: TGTGCCAGCAGTTTTCCCGATCAGCCCCAGCATTTT
CDR3: CASSFPDQPQHF

D: TRBD1
J: TRBJ1-1
V: TRBV10-2
size: NA
DNA: TGCGCGACCAAGGCAGGGGGCACTGAAGCTTTCTTT
CDR3: CATKAGGTEAFF

D: NA
J: TRBJ2-7
V: TRBV4-1
size: NA
DNA: TGCGCCAGCAGCCAGGGACACTCGGCTAGGGAGCAGTACTTC
CDR3: CASSQGHSAREQYF

D: TRBD2
J: TRBJ2-7
V: TRBV6-2/TRBV6-3
size: NA
DNA: TGTGCCAGCAGTTACGATCGACGTGGGACTAGGACCTACGAGCAGTACTTC
CDR3: CASSYDRRGTRTYEQYF

D: TRBD1
J: TRBJ2-7
V: TRBV5-1
size: NA
DNA: TGCGCCAGCAGCTTTCCGGACCCGGGACAGGGACCCTACGAGCAGTACTTC
CDR3: CASSFPDPGQGPYEQYF

D: NA
J: TRBJ1-6
V: TRBV5-5
size: NA
DNA: TGTGCCAGCAGCTCATATACGACTGGATCAGGGTCACCCCTCCACTTT
CDR3: CASSSYTTGSGSPLHF

D: TRBD1
J: TRBJ2-7
V: TRBV4-1
size: many
DNA: TGCGCCAGCAGCCAAGAGTTTACAGGGGTTTACGAGCAGTACTTC
CDR3: CASSQEFTGVYEQYF

D: NA
J: TRBJ2-7
V: TRBV27
size: NA
DNA: TGTGCCAGCAGTTACAAACCGTCCTACGAGCAGTACTTC
CDR3: CASSYKPSYEQYF

D: TRBD1
J: TRBJ2-1
V: TRBV12-3/TRBV12-4
size: NA
DNA: TGTGCCAGTGCAGGGGGCAATGAGCAGTTCTTC
CDR3: CASAGGNEQFF

D: NA
J: TRBJ1-2
V: TRBV30
size: NA
DNA: TGTGCCTGGAGTGTAATTTTCAGGGCCGCGTCGGGGGGCTATGGCTACACCTTC
CDR3: CAWSVIFRAASGGYGYTF

D: TRBD1
J: TRBJ1-2
V: TRBV19
size: NA
DNA: TGTGCCAGTAGTATGGGACAGGGGCCCGGCTACACCTTC
CDR3: CASSMGQGPGYTF

D: NA
J: TRBJ1-1
V: TRBV2
size: NA
DNA: TGTGCCAGCAGTGAACGGCCAGGGTACACTGAAGCTTTCTTT
CDR3: CASSERPGYTEAFF

D: NA
J: TRBJ1-6
V: TRBV11-2
size: NA
DNA: TGTGCCAGCAGTTTTTCTCCGGGACTTACCAATTCACCCCTCCACTTT
CDR3: CASSFSPGLTNSPLHF

D: TRBD1
J: TRBJ1-3
V: TRBV10-3
size: NA
DNA: TGTGCCATCAGTCCCTTGTGGGGACAGAGTAATGGAAACACCATATATTTT
CDR3: CAISPLWGQSNGNTIYF

D: NA
J: TRBJ1-3
V: TRBV9
size: NA
DNA: TGTGCCAGCAGCGTGGGACTTACCGGGTTAAACTCTGGAAACACCATATATTTT
CDR3: CASSVGLTGLNSGNTIYF

D: NA
J: TRBJ2-7
V: TRBV27
size: NA
DNA: TGTGCCAGCAGTTCACTCCATATGGGGCTCCCCTACGAGCAGTACTTC
CDR3: CASSSLHMGLPYEQYF